Listed here are 19 T cell receptor beta chains from one sample, sequenced in a study of cytomegalovirus exposure and HLA in healthy donors (TCRdb year 2017). To prepare the library, the immunoSEQ multiplex PCR assay was applied. For the multiplex PCR, a mixture combining 60 forward primers for TCR Vbeta segments and 13 reverse primers for TCR Jbeta segments was used. Here the immuneACCESS table is served through TCRdb, limited to in-frame sequences with V and J called. Missing clones are a known gap in these copies; in checked studies unresolved V genes cover under half, and the rest lacks a known reason. The sample table contains about 160,000 clones; only one count was recorded for 60% to 80% of them. Roughly 3.5% of the sample belongs to the ten largest clones. Sequences were obtained from PBMCs. The receptors come from a man aged 25 to 40 in good health and CMV-seropositive.

This chain links TRBV7-9 with TRBJ2-5; D perhaps matches TRBD2 (6 bases). Germline-derived CDR1 and CDR2 are SEHNR and FQNEAQ (reference sequence). This CDR3 has 14 residues. The ends were cut back, 5 bases at V and 1 base at J, with 11 bases in the middle. The CDR3, as DNA: TGTGCCAGCAGCCCATTTAGCGGCCAAGAGACCCAGTACTTC. Translated: CASSPFSGQETQYF. Using reference TRBV7-9 and TRBJ2-5 for the parts outside the CDR3, the full variable domain is DTGVSQNPRHKITKRGQNVTFRCDPISEHNRLYWYRQTLGQGPEFLTYFQNEAQLEKSRLLSDRFSAERPKGSFSTLEIQRTEQGDSAMYLCASSPFSGQETQYFGPGTRLLVL.

The chain couples TRBV7-7 to TRBJ2-7; 9 bases agree with TRBD1. CDR3 length equals 13 residues. In germline, CDR1 is SSHAT, CDR2 FNYEAQ (reference sequence). J gave up 6 bases and V 1 base, and 1 base lay outside the gene matches. The CDR3 here is CASSLGTGAEQYF. The DNA of the CDR3 is TGTGCCAGCAGCTTAGGGACAGGGGCCGAGCAGTACTTC. Complete variable domain (other parts from reference TRBV7-7 and TRBJ2-7): GAGVSQSPRYKVTKRGQDVTLRCDPISSHATLYWYQQALGQGPEFLTYFNYEAQPDKSGLPSDRFSAERPEGSISTLTIQRTEQRDSAMYRCASSLGTGAEQYFGPGTRLTVT.

The DNA for the CDR3 is TGTGCCAGCAGCGTAGCCGCCGCAGGGCATGAGCAGTTCTTC. This translates into CASSVAAAGHEQFF. The gene calls are TRBV9 and TRBJ2-1, with D tentatively TRBD1 (5 bases). Germline assignment: CDR1 SGDLS and CDR2 YYNGEE. The CDR3 length is 14 residues. V was pared by 0 bases and J by 8 bases, with 12 bases between. The full variable domain, completed using reference TRBV9 and TRBJ2-1, is DSGVTQTPKHLITATGQRVTLRCSPRSGDLSVYWYQQSLDQGLQFLIQYYNGEERAKGNILERFSAQQFPDLHSELNLSSLELGDSALYFCASSVAAAGHEQFFGPGTRLTVL.

This clone was counted once. J is TRBJ2-1 and V is TRBV7-2; D might be TRBD1 (6 bases). The germline CDR1 and CDR2 sequences are SGHTA and FQGNSA. V lost 1 base and J 4 bases, leaving 17 bases between the germline ends. The CDR3 runs 17 residues. CDR3 protein: CASSLGLTGPRYNEQFF. The CDR3 DNA reads TGTGCCAGCAGCTTAGGGCTCACAGGGCCTCGTTACAATGAGCAGTTCTTC. The whole variable domain, filled in from reference TRBV7-2 and TRBJ2-1, reads GAGVSQSPSNKVTEKGKDVELRCDPISGHTALYWYRQSLGQGLEFLIYFQGNSAPDKSGLPSDRFSAERTGGSVSTLTIQRTQQEDSAVYLCASSLGLTGPRYNEQFFGPGTRLTVL.

The gene calls are TRBV30 and TRBJ2-7; a possible D gene is TRBD1 (5 bases). Germline lookup yields CDR1 GTSNPN and CDR2 SVGIG (reference sequence). CDR3 length: 12 amino acids. V lost 4 bases to trimming and J lost 1 base, with 8 bases between them. This CDR3 reads CAWKAGSYEQYF. The CDR3 region has the DNA TGTGCCTGGAAGGCAGGGTCCTACGAGCAGTACTTC.

This clone was seen once. V gene TRBV4-2 combines with J gene TRBJ2-2; D is undetermined. Germline values: CDR1 LGHNA, CDR2 YNFKEQ. This CDR3 comprises 14 residues. V shed 1 base and J shed 3 bases, with 6 bases lying between them. CDR3 DNA: TGTGCCAGCAGCCAAGGGAGAGACACCGGGGAGCTGTTTTTT. Its protein product is CASSQGRDTGELFF.

The genes are TRBV11-2 and TRBJ1-2, with 10 bases aligning to TRBD1. The CDR3 is 14 residues long. Germline CDR1 is SGHAT and CDR2 is FQNNGV. V trimming: 7 bases; J trimming: 8 bases; junction bases outside the gene matches: 10. The CDR3 spells CASNSGTGERGYTF. The CDR3 DNA sequence: TGTGCCAGCAACAGTGGGACAGGGGAAAGAGGCTACACCTTC.

This chain connects TRBV5-4 to TRBJ2-7; TRBD1 matches at 8 bases. Unmatched junction bases numbered 6, after V lost 5 bases and J lost 5 bases. Germline-derived CDR1 and CDR2 are SGHNT and YYREEE (reference sequence). The CDR3 runs to 13 residues. The CDR3: CASRPDRDHEQYF. The CDR3 nucleotides are TGTGCCAGCAGACCGGACAGGGACCACGAGCAGTACTTC.

The rearrangement joins TRBV19 to TRBJ2-1; 7 bases fit TRBD2. Germline V gene sequence: CDR1 LNHDA, CDR2 SQIVND (reference sequence). The CDR3 is made up of 16 amino acids. With 4 bases clipped from V and 4 bases from J, the junction kept 10 bases outside the gene matches. CDR3 nucleotide sequence: TGTGCCAGTAGTAGGTTGGGTGGGAGGGTTTACAATGAGCAGTTCTTC. As protein: CASSRLGGRVYNEQFF. The full variable domain, its missing parts supplied by reference TRBV19 and TRBJ2-1, is DGGITQSPKYLFRKEGQNVTLSCEQNLNHDAMYWYRQDPGQGLRLIYYSQIVNDFQKGDIAEGYSVSREKKESFPLTVTSAQKNPTAFYLCASSRLGGRVYNEQFFGPGTRLTVL.

The chain carries TRBV28 and TRBJ2-7; 7 nucleotides agree with TRBD1. V trimming: 8 bases; J trimming: 1 base; junction bases outside the gene matches: 5. Germline CDR1 MDHEN, CDR2 SYDVKM. The CDR3 is 13 amino acids. This chain's CDR3 is CASGRTGSYEQYF. Here the CDR3 DNA reads TGTGCCAGCGGTAGGACAGGATCCTACGAGCAGTACTTC.

This clone has more than one count but fewer than ten. This CDR3 reads CASSLDGTSNQPQHF. CDR3 in DNA: TGCGCCAGCAGCTTGGATGGGACAAGCAATCAGCCCCAGCATTTT. V gene TRBV5-1 combines with J gene TRBJ1-5, with a weak D call TRBD1 (6 bases). Trimming pared 0 bases from V and 1 base from J, leaving 8 bases between. The CDR3 spans 15 residues. In germline, CDR1 is SGHRS, CDR2 YFSETQ.

The chain combines TRBV6-1 with TRBJ2-3, with D tentatively TRBD2 (6 bases). With 2 bases removed from V and 5 bases from J, the gap between germline ends came to 14 bases. The CDR3 spans 15 residues. The germline CDR1 and CDR2 sequences are MNHNS and SASEGT. The chain's CDR3 is CASSENGPRGDTQYF. The CDR3 bases are TGTGCCAGCAGTGAAAACGGGCCGCGGGGAGATACGCAGTATTTT.

Regarding this clone: The sample holds other DNA sequences that translate to the same CDR3. The chain couples TRBV9 to TRBJ1-1; maybe TRBD1 (5 bases). CDR3 length: 14 residues. Trimming removed 0 bases from V and 1 base from J, with 7 bases in between. Germline-derived CDR1 and CDR2 are SGDLS and YYNGEE. CDR3 nucleotide sequence: TGTGCCAGCAGCGTAGGTCAGGGGAACACTGAAGCTTTCTTT. It translates to CASSVGQGNTEAFF.

The chain combines TRBV4-1 with TRBJ1-5; D not certain. Trimming left V 1 base short and J 5 bases short, with 6 bases between. The CDR3 is 13 amino acids. Germline V gene sequence: CDR1 MGHRA, CDR2 YSYEKL. The CDR3 sequence is CASSQVTDQPQHF. CDR3 sequence (DNA): TGCGCCAGCAGCCAAGTAACAGATCAGCCCCAGCATTTT.

V gene TRBV11-3 combines with J gene TRBJ2-3, with D unclear. The germline V gene has CDR1 SGHNT and CDR2 YENEEA. This CDR3 has 13 residues. The ends were cut back, 5 bases at V and 6 bases at J, with 12 bases in the middle. The CDR3 reads CASSRRSFDTQYF. The DNA for the CDR3 is TGTGCCAGCAGCCGTCGGTCGTTTGATACGCAGTATTTT.

The chain joins TRBV6-5 to TRBJ1-2; 7 positions match TRBD1. The CDR3 runs 13 residues. The germline V gene has CDR1 MNHEY and CDR2 SVGAGI. Germline trimming cut 6 bases from V and 4 bases from J; bases unmatched to any gene: 5. The CDR3 is CASRNRGGYGYTF. DNA for the CDR3: TGTGCCAGCAGAAACAGGGGAGGCTATGGCTACACCTTC.

This chain connects TRBV5-1 to TRBJ2-5; D gene ambiguous. V dropped 4 bases and J dropped 2 bases, with 3 bases sitting between them. Germline-derived CDR1 and CDR2 are SGHRS and YFSETQ. The CDR3 contains 11 residues. Here the CDR3 reads CASSVQETQYF. CDR3 DNA sequence: TGCGCCAGCAGCGTACAAGAGACCCAGTACTTC. Using reference TRBV5-1 and TRBJ2-5 for the parts outside the CDR3, the full variable domain is KAGVTQTPRYLIKTRGQQVTLSCSPISGHRSVSWYQQTPGQGLQFLFEYFSETQRNKGNFPGRFSGRQFSNSRSEMNVSTLELGDSALYLCASSVQETQYFGPGTRLLVL.

The chain has TRBV4-1 and TRBJ2-5, with a weak D call TRBD1 (5 bases). Germline CDR1 MGHRA, CDR2 YSYEKL. V was shortened by 0 bases and J by 0 bases, with 11 bases between the two germline ends. The CDR3 runs to 16 residues. This CDR3 reads CASSQEPRQYQETQYF. The DNA of the CDR3 is TGCGCCAGCAGCCAAGAGCCCCGACAGTACCAAGAGACCCAGTACTTC.

The rearrangement joins TRBV27 to TRBJ1-2; tentative D call: TRBD1 (5 bases). Germline V gives CDR1 MNHEY, CDR2 SMNVEV (reference sequence). Trimming removed 4 bases at V and 4 bases at J, with 10 bases between. CDR3 length: 13 amino acids. CDR3 in amino acids: CASSYDSSYGYTF. The CDR3 region has the DNA TGTGCCAGCAGTTACGACAGTAGCTATGGCTACACCTTC.